This T cell receptor beta chain was documented in a study of beta chain features in type 1 diabetes. All of the sorted populations showed purity greater than 95%. Turning to this clone: Its antigen is unidentified.

Trimming took 5 bases from V and 2 from J; bases not matched to a gene: 6. Germline V CDR1 and CDR2: SQVTM, ANQGSEA. The length of the CDR3 is 15 residues. Study-wide results and caveats: In every one of the four CD4+ subsets, TCRB CDR3s were moderately but significantly shorter in Type 1 diabetes patients.

Isolated RNA was reverse transcribed in full, so expressed TCRB transcripts were sequenced. Profiling relied on immunoSEQ multiplex PCR, and the TCRdb table lists in-frame clones only, not all of them. The sample yields 120,000 to 150,000 clones, about 13% seen once. Sequenced material: central memory CD4+ T cells from blood. The TCR sequence derives from a man aged 18 to 29 with type 1 diabetes. The V and J genes are TRBV29-1 and TRBJ1-5; TRBD1 aligns across 10 bases. CDR3: CSVRQGAGGNQPQHF. CDR3 bases: TGCAGCGTTCGACAGGGGGCCGGTGGCAATCAGCCCCAGCATTTT.